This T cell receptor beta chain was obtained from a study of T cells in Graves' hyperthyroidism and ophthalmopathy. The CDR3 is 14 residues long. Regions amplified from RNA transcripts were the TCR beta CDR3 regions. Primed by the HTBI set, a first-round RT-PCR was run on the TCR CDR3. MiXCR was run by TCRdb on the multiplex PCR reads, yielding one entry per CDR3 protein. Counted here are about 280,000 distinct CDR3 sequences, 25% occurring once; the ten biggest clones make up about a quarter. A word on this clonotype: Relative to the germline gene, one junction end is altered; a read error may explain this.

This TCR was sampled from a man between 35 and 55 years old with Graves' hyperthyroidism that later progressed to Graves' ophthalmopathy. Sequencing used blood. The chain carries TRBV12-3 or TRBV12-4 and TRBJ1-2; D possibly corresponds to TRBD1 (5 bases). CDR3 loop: CASSLGTNNYDYTF. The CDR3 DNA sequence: TGTGCCAGCAGTTTAGGGACAAATAACTATGACTACACCTTC.